These T cell receptor beta chains were read from a single sample in a study of blood T cell repertoires in COVID-19. Sequencing was performed with immunoSEQ multiplex PCR; in TCRdb, only in-frame clones are kept and a portion is missing. The sample has approximately 110,000 clones; roughly 74% are singletons. The material sequenced was peripheral blood. Receptors originate from an elderly man with COVID-19, enrolled during active disease. Each CDR3 is given with its conserved first and last residue. The D gene is left open where the match is weak. Only part of the rows carry a size: once, few, many, or a class if the clone is expanded.

size,J,V,D,CDR3,DNA
.,TRBJ2-1,TRBV9,TRBD2,CASSVDQRDGYNEQFF,TGTGCCAGCAGCGTAGACCAGCGGGATGGCTACAATGAGCAGTTCTTC
.,TRBJ1-2,TRBV28,.,CASSLEAGVYGYTF,TGTGCCAGCAGTTTAGAGGCAGGGGTCTATGGCTACACCTTC
once,TRBJ2-7,TRBV28,TRBD1,CASSLRTGGEYEQYF,TGTGCCAGCAGTTTGCGGACAGGGGGCGAGTACGAGCAGTACTTC
.,TRBJ2-7,TRBV3-1/TRBV3-2,.,CASSPGDPYEQYF,TGTGCCAGCAGCCCAGGGGATCCCTACGAGCAGTACTTC
.,TRBJ2-1,TRBV11-3,TRBD2,CASSLGGRDYNEQFF,TGTGCCAGCAGCTTAGGCGGGAGGGACTACAATGAGCAGTTCTTC
.,TRBJ2-5,TRBV5-4,TRBD2,CASSLAGTSGRETQYF,TGTGCCAGCAGCTTGGCCGGGACTAGCGGGAGGGAGACCCAGTACTTC
.,TRBJ1-5,TRBV6-2/TRBV6-3,TRBD1,CASSYWRQGSGVQPQHF,TGTGCCAGCAGTTACTGGAGACAGGGGTCCGGAGTTCAGCCCCAGCATTTT
.,TRBJ1-1,TRBV19,.,CASSINWGLNTEAFF,TGTGCCAGTAGTATTAATTGGGGCCTGAACACTGAAGCTTTCTTT
.,TRBJ2-7,TRBV19,TRBD1,CASSMTGGYEQYF,TGTGCCAGTAGTATGACAGGGGGCTACGAGCAGTACTTC
large,TRBJ2-1,TRBV19,TRBD2,CASSIGASGGNEQFF,TGTGCCAGTAGTATCGGGGCTAGCGGGGGGAATGAGCAGTTCTTC
.,TRBJ2-1,TRBV15,.,CATSKSSPYNEQFF,TGTGCCACCAGCAAGAGTTCCCCCTACAATGAGCAGTTCTTC
.,TRBJ1-1,TRBV11-1,.,CASSPFTGSHTEAFF,TGTGCCAGCAGCCCCTTTACAGGGAGTCACACTGAAGCTTTCTTT
.,TRBJ1-1,TRBV3-1/TRBV3-2,TRBD1,CASSPTGQLNTEAFF,TGTGCCAGCAGCCCCACGGGACAGCTGAACACTGAAGCTTTCTTT
.,TRBJ2-4,TRBV5-6,TRBD1,CASSLAGQGATKNIQYF,TGTGCCAGCAGCTTGGCTGGACAGGGGGCCACCAAAAACATTCAGTACTTC
.,TRBJ2-7,TRBV7-2,TRBD2,CASSRGLAGVNEQYF,TGTGCCAGCAGCCGTGGACTAGCGGGAGTAAACGAGCAGTACTTC
.,TRBJ2-3,TRBV3-1/TRBV3-2,.,CASSPSALADTQYF,TGTGCCAGCAGCCCTAGCGCCCTAGCGGATACGCAGTATTTT
once,TRBJ2-1,TRBV29-1,TRBD2,CSVGAGGDSYNEQFF,TGCAGCGTTGGGGCGGGAGGAGACTCCTACAATGAGCAGTTCTTC
.,TRBJ2-7,TRBV6-2/TRBV6-3,.,CASSNYRYEQYF,TGTGCCAGCAGTAACTACAGATACGAGCAGTACTTC
.,TRBJ2-2,TRBV4-1,TRBD1,CASSQVTRTGENTGELFF,TGCGCCAGCAGCCAAGTGACAAGGACAGGCGAGAACACCGGGGAGCTGTTTTTT
.,TRBJ1-2,TRBV27,.,CASSLKSRVDGYTF,TGTGCCAGCAGTTTAAAGTCCAGGGTCGATGGCTACACCTTC
once,TRBJ2-1,TRBV29-1,.,CSVEDPRGYNEQFF,TGCAGCGTTGAGGATCCAAGGGGGTACAATGAGCAGTTCTTC
few,TRBJ2-1,TRBV19,.,CASSIGGTSYNEQFF,TGTGCCAGTAGTATTGGAGGTACCTCCTACAATGAGCAGTTCTTC
.,TRBJ1-5,TRBV6-5,TRBD1,CASRRQGWSNQPQHF,TGTGCCAGCAGGAGACAGGGCTGGAGCAATCAGCCCCAGCATTTT
.,TRBJ1-5,TRBV28,.,CASSFTGRDNQPQHF,TGTGCCAGCAGTTTCACAGGGAGGGACAATCAGCCCCAGCATTTT
.,TRBJ2-7,TRBV6-5,.,CASSYSLGRGYEQYF,TGTGCCAGCAGTTACTCCCTGGGCAGGGGATACGAGCAGTACTTC
.,TRBJ2-5,TRBV28,TRBD1,CASSLRQGAGETQYF,TGTGCCAGCAGTCTCCGACAGGGGGCGGGGGAGACCCAGTACTTC
once,TRBJ2-1,TRBV5-1,.,CASRLFNEQFF,TGCGCCAGCAGATTATTCAATGAGCAGTTCTTC
.,TRBJ1-1,TRBV29-1,TRBD1,CSVATGVGTEAFF,TGCAGCGTGGCAACAGGGGTCGGCACTGAAGCTTTCTTT
.,TRBJ2-3,TRBV5-1,TRBD2,CASRVAGSTDTQYF,TGCGCCAGCAGGGTAGCGGGGAGCACAGATACGCAGTATTTT
.,TRBJ1-6,TRBV5-4,TRBD1,CASSPDPGTGNTYNSPLHF,TGTGCCAGCAGCCCGGACCCCGGGACAGGGAATACCTATAATTCACCCCTCCACTTT
.,TRBJ1-1,TRBV28,TRBD1,CASSSPTGYTEAFF,TGTGCCAGCAGTTCCCCGACAGGGTACACTGAAGCTTTCTTT
.,TRBJ2-3,TRBV7-9,.,CASSPYRADTQYF,TGTGCCAGCAGCCCCTACAGGGCAGATACGCAGTATTTT
.,TRBJ1-6,TRBV6-2/TRBV6-3,.,CASSLGGNSPLHF,TGTGCCAGCAGTTTGGGAGGTAATTCACCCCTCCACTTT
.,TRBJ2-7,TRBV28,.,CASSLFSGGHEQYF,TGTGCCAGCAGTTTATTTTCAGGGGGGCACGAGCAGTACTTC
.,TRBJ1-1,TRBV6-5,TRBD1,CASINRGRTEAFF,TGTGCCAGCATCAACAGGGGGCGGACTGAAGCTTTCTTT
.,TRBJ1-2,TRBV30,.,CAWSVEWAGANPNYGYTF,TGTGCCTGGAGTGTAGAGTGGGCAGGGGCCAATCCCAACTATGGCTACACCTTC
few,TRBJ2-3,TRBV9,TRBD2,CASSVASGRGDTQYF,TGTGCCAGCAGCGTAGCGAGCGGGAGGGGAGATACGCAGTATTTT
few,TRBJ2-1,TRBV7-3,TRBD2,CASSWDGTRNNEQFF,TGTGCCAGCAGCTGGGACGGGACTAGGAACAATGAGCAGTTCTTC
.,TRBJ1-3,TRBV5-1,.,CASSLGAAASGNTIYF,TGCGCCAGCAGCTTGGGGGCAGCAGCCTCTGGAAACACCATATATTTT
.,TRBJ2-5,TRBV4-2,TRBD2,CASSQDGGREETQYF,TGTGCCAGCAGCCAAGATGGCGGGAGGGAAGAGACCCAGTACTTC
.,TRBJ1-2,TRBV5-6,TRBD1,CASSIDRGYGYTF,TGTGCCAGCAGCATCGACAGGGGCTATGGCTACACCTTC
.,TRBJ1-1,TRBV28,.,CASTGRREAFF,TGTGCCAGCACAGGCAGAAGAGAAGCTTTCTTT
once,TRBJ2-1,TRBV21-1,.,CASSTGTSTYNEQFF,TGTGCCAGCAGCACCGGGACTAGCACCTACAATGAGCAGTTCTTC
.,TRBJ2-7,TRBV11-2,.,CASSLSEGYEQYF,TGTGCCAGCAGCTTATCCGAGGGCTACGAGCAGTACTTC
.,TRBJ2-5,TRBV7-6,TRBD1,CASSLAGTGKETQYF,TGTGCCAGCAGCTTAGCAGGGACAGGGAAAGAGACCCAGTACTTC
.,TRBJ2-5,TRBV7-9,TRBD2,CASSQGSTSGTEETQYF,TGTGCCAGCAGCCAGGGGTCCACTAGCGGTACTGAAGAGACCCAGTACTTC
.,TRBJ2-3,TRBV21-1,.,CASSKVGGADTQYF,TGTGCCAGCAGCAAAGTTGGAGGGGCAGATACGCAGTATTTT
.,TRBJ1-6,TRBV11-2,.,CASSFVGGYSPLHF,TGTGCCAGCAGTTTCGTCGGCGGTTATTCACCCCTCCACTTT
.,TRBJ2-3,TRBV6-5,.,CASRTSGGADTQYF,TGTGCCAGCAGAACATCAGGCGGGGCGGATACGCAGTATTTT
.,TRBJ2-7,TRBV6-5,.,CASSPAGLSTYEQYF,TGTGCCAGCAGCCCCGCGGGACTTTCCACCTACGAGCAGTACTTC
.,TRBJ1-2,TRBV27,TRBD1,CASSYPPTGGKEGYGYTF,TGTGCCAGCAGCTACCCTCCTACAGGGGGCAAAGAGGGCTATGGCTACACCTTC
.,TRBJ2-7,TRBV29-1,TRBD2,CSVGTSGKQYF,TGCAGCGTTGGGACTAGCGGGAAGCAGTACTTC
.,TRBJ2-2,TRBV18,.,CASSPNSRVATGELFF,TGTGCCAGCTCACCTAATTCCAGGGTGGCCACCGGGGAGCTGTTTTTT
once,TRBJ2-2,TRBV13,TRBD2,CASSSLAGGTQWSTGELFF,TGTGCCAGCAGCTCGCTAGCGGGAGGGACACAATGGAGCACCGGGGAGCTGTTTTTT